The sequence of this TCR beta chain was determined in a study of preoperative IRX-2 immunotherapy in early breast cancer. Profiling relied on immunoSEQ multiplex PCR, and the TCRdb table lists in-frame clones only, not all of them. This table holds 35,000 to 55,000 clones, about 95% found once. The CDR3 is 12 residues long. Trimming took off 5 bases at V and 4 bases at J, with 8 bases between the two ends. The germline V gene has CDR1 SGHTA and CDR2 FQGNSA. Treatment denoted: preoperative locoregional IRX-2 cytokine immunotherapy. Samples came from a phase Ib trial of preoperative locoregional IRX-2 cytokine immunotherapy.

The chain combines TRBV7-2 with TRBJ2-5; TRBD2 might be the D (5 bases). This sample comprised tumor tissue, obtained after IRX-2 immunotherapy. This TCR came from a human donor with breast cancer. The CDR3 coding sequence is TGTGCCAGCAGCCCGGACTTAGAGACCCAGTACTTC. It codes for CASSPDLETQYF.